Listed here is a single T cell receptor beta chain. Its target is not known. This CDR3 region has 12 residues. The germline gives CDR1 SGHAT, CDR2 FQNNGV. The data originate from a study of monozygotic twins with inflammatory bowel disease. Study-wide points: Especially where disease activity was present, IBD patients had fewer clonotypes in common with others than healthy twins did. The authors found no support for a single strong IBD-associated signal or clonotype.

Every TCR library used roughly 3,200 ng of total RNA. Two nested PCRs, run for approximately 17 and 9 cycles, were applied to TCRalpha and TCRbeta cDNA. TCRdb re-called the 5' RACE reads and gives one entry per CDR3 protein, without DNA. This sample's table has approximately 380,000 distinct CDR3 sequences. This sequence originates from a human donor with ulcerative colitis or Crohn's disease, or a healthy co-twin of an affected twin (not recorded which). The chain employs TRBV11-2 and TRBJ1-2. The sample consisted of blood. CDR3 sequence reads: CASSQEGIGYTF. The variable domain in full, with the rest retrieved from reference TRBV11-2 and TRBJ1-2, is EAGVAQSPRYKIIEKRQSVAFWCNPISGHATLYWYQQILGQGPKLLIQFQNNGVVDDSQLPKDRFSAERLKGVDSTLKIQPAKLEDSAVYLCASSQEGIGYTFGSGTRLTVV.